Shown below are 16 T cell receptor beta chains from a single sample sequenced in a study of post-analysis software for immune sequencing data. Broader study findings: With TRBV5-6, TRBV5-1 and TRBV20-1 included, a handful of TRBV segments were more frequent in patients than in controls.

The authors incorporated unique molecular identifiers into the TCR beta cDNA libraries. TCRdb independently ran MiXCR on the PCR reads; one entry per CDR3 protein. The sample comprises approximately 440,000 distinct CDR3 sequences, less than 45% of which are singletons, and about 12% rests with the top ten. These TCRs' antigens remain unknown. Sequenced sample: blood. The origin of the receptors is a girl aged 5 to 17 with multiple sclerosis.

The genes are TRBV5-8 and TRBJ2-5; D possibly uses TRBD1 or TRBD2 (5 bases each). Per the germline V gene, CDR1 is SGHTS and CDR2 is YDEGEE. Trimming removed 4 bases from V and 2 bases from J, with 15 bases in between. The CDR3 covers 15 residues. The CDR3 DNA sequence: TGTGCCAGCAGCCGGGACCCCGATAGGCAAGAGACCCAGTACTTC. Translating gives CASSRDPDRQETQYF.

This chain connects TRBV11-2 to TRBJ1-1; D gene uncertain. The V and J ends lost 5 bases and 2 bases respectively, with 12 bases between them. Germline CDR1 and CDR2: SGHAT and FQNNGV. This CDR3 has 14 residues. DNA of the CDR3: TGTGCCAGCAGCCCCTCTGGGGTTAACACTGAAGCTTTCTTT. Its translation is CASSPSGVNTEAFF.

V usage is TRBV7-8 and J usage is TRBJ1-2, with D uncertain. The CDR3 extends over 14 amino acids. V shed 8 bases and J shed 4 bases, with 17 bases lying between them. Germline CDR1 is SGHVS and CDR2 is FQNEAQ. CDR3 residues: CASSQTPVGYGYTF. The DNA for the CDR3 is TGTGCCAGCTCCCAGACCCCGGTGGGCTATGGCTACACCTTC.

This clonotype was seen only a few times. The chain uses TRBV12-3 or TRBV12-4 and TRBJ2-1, with 8 positions matching TRBD2. The trim removed 6 bases at V and 3 bases at J, leaving 7 bases unmatched. The CDR3 has 15 residues. The CDR3: CASSQAGEHYNEQFF. The CDR3 DNA is TGTGCCAGCAGCCAAGCGGGAGAGCACTACAATGAGCAGTTCTTC.

This clonotype was found a few times. V is TRBV20-1 and J is TRBJ1-2; no definite D call. This CDR3 has 16 residues. CDR1 DFQATT and CDR2 SNEGSKA come from the germline V gene (reference sequence). With 1 base removed from V and 6 bases from J, the gap between germline ends came to 21 bases. This CDR3 is CSARAAMGFPQHGYTF. As DNA, the CDR3 is TGCAGTGCTAGAGCCGCTATGGGGTTCCCACAGCATGGCTACACCTTC.

This clonotype appeared a few times. The V call is TRBV6-6, the J call TRBJ1-2; 9 bases agree with TRBD1. V lost 7 bases to trimming and J lost 6 bases; unmatched junction nucleotides: 12. Germline V gene sequence: CDR1 MNHNY, CDR2 SVGAGI (reference sequence). The CDR3 contains 15 residues. CDR3 sequence: CASTGQGSEWHGYTF. CDR3 bases: TGTGCCAGCACGGGACAGGGATCTGAATGGCATGGCTACACCTTC.

This clonotype has only a few counts. This chain uses TRBV4-1 with TRBJ1-4; 7 positions agree with TRBD1. The trim removed 5 bases at V and 5 bases at J, leaving 8 bases unmatched. Germline CDR1 reads MGHRA; CDR2 reads YSYEKL. This CDR3 spans 15 amino acids. The chain's CDR3 is CASSGSGTANEKLFF. DNA for the CDR3: TGCGCCAGCAGCGGATCCGGGACAGCAAATGAAAAACTGTTTTTT.

The genes are TRBV9 and TRBJ2-7; D gene ambiguous. The V and J ends lost 4 bases and 1 base respectively, with 15 bases between them. Germline values: CDR1 SGDLS, CDR2 YYNGEE. CDR3 size: 15 residues. As DNA, the CDR3 is TGTGCCAGCAGCCCAAGACATGAAGGGTCCTACGAGCAGTACTTC. Its protein product is CASSPRHEGSYEQYF.

This chain uses TRBV20-1 with TRBJ2-1; 11 positions agree with TRBD2. J gave up 0 bases and V 3 bases, and 7 bases lay outside the gene matches. CDR1 is DFQATT and CDR2 is SNEGSKA in the germline V gene (reference sequence). CDR3 length: 17 amino acids. CDR3: CSASPASGRSSYNEQFF. The CDR3 DNA follows: TGCAGTGCTAGTCCCGCTAGCGGGAGGAGCTCCTACAATGAGCAGTTCTTC.

This chain connects TRBV5-6 to TRBJ2-1; D is possibly TRBD2 (6 bases). The CDR3 spans 17 residues. V gave up 3 bases and J gave up 1 base, with 17 bases separating them. Per the germline V gene, CDR1 is SGHDT and CDR2 is YYEEEE. The CDR3 spells CASSSLGLAPSYNEQFF. For the CDR3, the DNA is TGTGCCAGCAGCTCGCTAGGTCTAGCGCCGTCCTACAATGAGCAGTTCTTC.

This sequence joins TRBV10-3 and TRBJ2-7; D is possibly TRBD1 or TRBD2 (6 bases each). This CDR3 comprises 13 residues. Trimming stripped 7 bases from V and 7 bases from J, with 17 bases between. Germline CDR1 and CDR2: ENHRY and SYGVKD. The CDR3 reads CAIKSTGDNEQYF. For the CDR3, the DNA is TGTGCCATCAAAAGTACGGGGGACAATGAGCAGTACTTC.

This clonotype was counted only a few times. The rearrangement uses TRBV27 and TRBJ2-7, with TRBD2 identical over 7 bases. There are 14 residues in the CDR3. Germline values: CDR1 MNHEY, CDR2 SMNVEV (reference sequence). V was pared by 3 bases and J by 3 bases, with 5 bases of the junction left unmatched. This CDR3 is CASSLEAGYYEQYF. The DNA of the CDR3 is TGTGCCAGCAGTTTGGAAGCGGGATACTACGAGCAGTACTTC.

The chain combines TRBV4-1 with TRBJ2-7; D is unclear. This CDR3 contains 13 residues. Trimming took off 4 bases at V and 3 bases at J, with 10 bases between the two ends. Germline CDR1 is MGHRA and CDR2 is YSYEKL. The CDR3 loop reads CASSPTTNYEQYF. DNA for the CDR3: TGCGCCAGCAGCCCAACTACTAACTACGAGCAGTACTTC.

The gene calls are TRBV20-1 and TRBJ2-5; D is perhaps TRBD1 (6 bases). The CDR3 covers 15 residues. Germline lookup yields CDR1 DFQATT and CDR2 SNEGSKA (reference sequence). The germline V and J ends were trimmed by 1 base and 2 bases, with 14 bases remaining between them. The DNA for the CDR3 is TGCAGTGCTAGAGGGACAGACGGTGGTCAAGAGACCCAGTACTTC. Encoded protein: CSARGTDGGQETQYF.

The chain joins TRBV4-1 to TRBJ2-4; 11 nucleotides match TRBD2. The V gene end was trimmed by 1 base and the J gene end by 7 bases; junction bases not matched to a gene: 6. Per germline, CDR1 MGHRA and CDR2 YSYEKL. The CDR3 runs to 16 residues. The CDR3 region has the DNA TGCGCCAGCAGCCAAGCCTTAGCGGGAGGGGCTAACATTCAGTACTTC. The encoded protein is CASSQALAGGANIQYF.

CDR3 DNA: TGTGCCAGCAGCTTAGGCAGGACAGAAAGTGAAAAACTGTTTTTT. Translation gives CASSLGRTESEKLFF. V usage is TRBV7-9 and J usage is TRBJ1-4; D perhaps matches TRBD1 (6 bases). V dropped 1 base and J dropped 7 bases, with 13 bases sitting between them. This CDR3 region has 15 residues. Germline V gene sequence: CDR1 SEHNR, CDR2 FQNEAQ (reference sequence).